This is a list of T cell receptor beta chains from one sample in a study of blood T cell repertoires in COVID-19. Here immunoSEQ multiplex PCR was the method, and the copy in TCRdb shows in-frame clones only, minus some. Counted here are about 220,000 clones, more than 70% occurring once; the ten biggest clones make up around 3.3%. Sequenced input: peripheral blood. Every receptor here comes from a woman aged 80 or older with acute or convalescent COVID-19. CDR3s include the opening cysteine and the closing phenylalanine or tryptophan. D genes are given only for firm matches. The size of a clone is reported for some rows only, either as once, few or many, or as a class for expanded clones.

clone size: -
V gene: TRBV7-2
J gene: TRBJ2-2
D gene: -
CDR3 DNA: TGTGCCAGCAGATCCCAAGGCAGGGCCGGGGAGCTGTTTTTT
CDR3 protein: CASRSQGRAGELFF

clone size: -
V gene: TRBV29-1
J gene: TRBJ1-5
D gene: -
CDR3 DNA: TGCAGCGTAGCTTTAAGGGCGGGGCAGCCCCAGCATTTT
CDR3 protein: CSVALRAGQPQHF

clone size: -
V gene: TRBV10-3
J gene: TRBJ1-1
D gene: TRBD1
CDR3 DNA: TGTGCCATCAGACCGGGACAGGGGGAGGGCATGAACACTGAAGCTTTCTTT
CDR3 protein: CAIRPGQGEGMNTEAFF

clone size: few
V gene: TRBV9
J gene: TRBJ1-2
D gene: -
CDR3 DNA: TGTGCCAGCAGCGTTACAGGCCGCGCTAACTATGGCTACACCTTC
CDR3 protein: CASSVTGRANYGYTF

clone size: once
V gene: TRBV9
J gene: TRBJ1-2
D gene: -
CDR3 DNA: TGTGCCAGCACGGGGGTTCAGCCACACTATGGCTACACCTTC
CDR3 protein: CASTGVQPHYGYTF

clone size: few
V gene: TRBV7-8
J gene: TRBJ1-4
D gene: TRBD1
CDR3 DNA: TGTGCCAGCAGCTCATCCGGACAGGGTCGGGAAAAACTGTTTTTT
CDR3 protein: CASSSSGQGREKLFF

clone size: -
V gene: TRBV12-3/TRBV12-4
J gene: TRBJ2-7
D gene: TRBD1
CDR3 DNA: TGTGCCAGCAGAGGACAGGGCACCTACGAGCAGTACTTC
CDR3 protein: CASRGQGTYEQYF

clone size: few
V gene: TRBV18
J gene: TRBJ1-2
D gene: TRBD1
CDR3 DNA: TGTGCCAGCTCACCCGGGACAGGGATCTATGGCTACACCTTC
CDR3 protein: CASSPGTGIYGYTF

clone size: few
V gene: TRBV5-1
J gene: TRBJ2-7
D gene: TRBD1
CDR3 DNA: TGCGCCAGCAGCTGGGGGACAGGGTTGAACGAGCAGTACTTC
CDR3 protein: CASSWGTGLNEQYF

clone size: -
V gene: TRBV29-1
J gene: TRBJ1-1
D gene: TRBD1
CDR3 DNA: TGCAGCGTTTCGGACAGGGGGCGAAGTGAAGCTTTCTTT
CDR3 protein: CSVSDRGRSEAFF

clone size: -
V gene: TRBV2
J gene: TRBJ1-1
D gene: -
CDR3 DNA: TGTGCCAGCAGGGACGACAGGAACACTGAAGCTTTCTTT
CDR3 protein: CASRDDRNTEAFF

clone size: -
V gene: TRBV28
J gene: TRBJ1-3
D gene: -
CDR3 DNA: TGTGCCAGCAGTTCGGCGGGAGCAAGCTCTGGAAACACCATATATTTT
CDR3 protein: CASSSAGASSGNTIYF

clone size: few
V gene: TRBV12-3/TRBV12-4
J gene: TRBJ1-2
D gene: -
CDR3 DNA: TGTGCCAGCAGTTCAGGGGAAAACTATGGCTACACCTTC
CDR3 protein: CASSSGENYGYTF

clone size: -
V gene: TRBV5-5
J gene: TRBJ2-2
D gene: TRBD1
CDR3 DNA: TGTGCCAGCAGCGGAGAAGACAGGGTTCGAACCGGGGAGCTGTTTTTT
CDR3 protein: CASSGEDRVRTGELFF

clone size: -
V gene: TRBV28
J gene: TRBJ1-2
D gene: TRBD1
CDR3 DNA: TGTGCCAGCTTAAACAGGGGGTCCTCGTATGGCTACACCTTC
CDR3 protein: CASLNRGSSYGYTF

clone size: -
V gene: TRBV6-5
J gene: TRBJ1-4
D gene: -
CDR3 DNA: TGTGCCAGCAGTTCGGGATCGACCTACACTAATGAAAAACTGTTTTTT
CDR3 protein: CASSSGSTYTNEKLFF

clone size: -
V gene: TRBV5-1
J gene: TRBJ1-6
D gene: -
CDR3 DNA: TGCGCCAGCAGCTTGGCCTCGGGTAGAAGAAATTCACCCCTCCACTTT
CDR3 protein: CASSLASGRRNSPLHF

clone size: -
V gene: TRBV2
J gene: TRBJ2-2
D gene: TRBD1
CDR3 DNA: TGTGCCAGCAGTATATTCGGGACAGCAAACACCGGGGAGCTGTTTTTT
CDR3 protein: CASSIFGTANTGELFF

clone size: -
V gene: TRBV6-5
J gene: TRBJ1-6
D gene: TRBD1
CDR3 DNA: TGTGCCAGCAGTTACACCGGGACAGACTATAATTCACCCCTCCACTTT
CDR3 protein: CASSYTGTDYNSPLHF

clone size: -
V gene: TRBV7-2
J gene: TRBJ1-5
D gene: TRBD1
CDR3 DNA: TGTGCCAGCAGTTTAAACAGGGGGGGTAGCAATCAGCCCCAGCATTTT
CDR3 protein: CASSLNRGGSNQPQHF